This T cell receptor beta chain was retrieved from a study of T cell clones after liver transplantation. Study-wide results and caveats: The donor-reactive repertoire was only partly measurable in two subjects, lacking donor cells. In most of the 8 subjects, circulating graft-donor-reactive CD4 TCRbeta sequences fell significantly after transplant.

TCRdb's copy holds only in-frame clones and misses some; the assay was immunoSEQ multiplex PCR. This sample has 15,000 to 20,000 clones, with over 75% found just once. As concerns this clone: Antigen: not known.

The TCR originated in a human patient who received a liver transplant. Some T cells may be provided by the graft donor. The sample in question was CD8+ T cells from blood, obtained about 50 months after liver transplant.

CDR3 DNA sequence: TGTGCCAGCATTTGGACCCAAGAGACCCAGTACTTC. It encodes CASIWTQETQYF. The V and J genes are TRBV27 and TRBJ2-5; D gene ambiguous. Trimming left V 7 bases short and J 1 base short, with 7 bases between. Germline-derived CDR1 and CDR2 are MNHEY and SMNVEV (reference sequence). CDR3 length: 12 amino acids.